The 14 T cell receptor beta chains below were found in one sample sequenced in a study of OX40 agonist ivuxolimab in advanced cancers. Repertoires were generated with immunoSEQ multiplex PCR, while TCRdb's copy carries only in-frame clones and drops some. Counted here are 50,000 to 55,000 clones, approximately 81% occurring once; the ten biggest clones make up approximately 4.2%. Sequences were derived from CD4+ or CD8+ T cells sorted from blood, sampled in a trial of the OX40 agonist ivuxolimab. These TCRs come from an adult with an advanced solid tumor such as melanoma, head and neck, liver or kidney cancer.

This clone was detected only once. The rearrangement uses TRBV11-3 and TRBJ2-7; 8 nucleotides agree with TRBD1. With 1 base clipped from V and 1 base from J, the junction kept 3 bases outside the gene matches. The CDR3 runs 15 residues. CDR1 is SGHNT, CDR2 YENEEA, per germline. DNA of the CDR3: TGTGCCAGCAGCTTAGGACAGGGGATTTCCTACGAGCAGTACTTC. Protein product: CASSLGQGISYEQYF.

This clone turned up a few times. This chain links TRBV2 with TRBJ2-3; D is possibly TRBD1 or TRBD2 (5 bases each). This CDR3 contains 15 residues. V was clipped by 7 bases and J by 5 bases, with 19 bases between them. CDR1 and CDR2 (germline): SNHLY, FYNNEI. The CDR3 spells CASILTDTRGDTQYF. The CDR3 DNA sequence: TGTGCCAGCATCTTGACAGACACCCGGGGAGATACGCAGTATTTT.

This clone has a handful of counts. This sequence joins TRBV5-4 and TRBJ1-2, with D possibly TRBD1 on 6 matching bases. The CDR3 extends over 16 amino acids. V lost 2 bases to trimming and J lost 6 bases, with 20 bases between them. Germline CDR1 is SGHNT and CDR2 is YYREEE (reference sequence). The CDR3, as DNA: TGTGCCAGCAGCTTACCGGATCTCAATTCAGGGGATGGCTACACCTTC. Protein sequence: CASSLPDLNSGDGYTF.

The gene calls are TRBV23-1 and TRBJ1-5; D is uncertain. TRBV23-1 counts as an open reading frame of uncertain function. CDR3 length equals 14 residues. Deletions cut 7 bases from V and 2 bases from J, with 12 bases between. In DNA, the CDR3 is TGCGCCAGCACCGACCCCTGGGGCAATCAGCCCCAGCATTTT. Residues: CASTDPWGNQPQHF.

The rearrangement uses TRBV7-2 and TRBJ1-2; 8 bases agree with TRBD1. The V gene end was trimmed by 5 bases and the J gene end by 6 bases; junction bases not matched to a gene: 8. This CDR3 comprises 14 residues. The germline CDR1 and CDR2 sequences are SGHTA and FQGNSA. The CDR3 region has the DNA TGTGCCAGCAGCCGAAGGGCAGGGGGCGATGGCTACACCTTC. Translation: CASSRRAGGDGYTF.

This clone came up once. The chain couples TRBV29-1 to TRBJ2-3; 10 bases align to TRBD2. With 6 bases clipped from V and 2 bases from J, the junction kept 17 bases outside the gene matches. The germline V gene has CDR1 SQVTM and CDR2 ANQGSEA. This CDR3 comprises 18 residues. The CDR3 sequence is CSVPRQGGLADHTDTQYF. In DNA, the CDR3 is TGCAGCGTCCCCAGACAGGGCGGACTAGCGGACCACACAGATACGCAGTATTTT.

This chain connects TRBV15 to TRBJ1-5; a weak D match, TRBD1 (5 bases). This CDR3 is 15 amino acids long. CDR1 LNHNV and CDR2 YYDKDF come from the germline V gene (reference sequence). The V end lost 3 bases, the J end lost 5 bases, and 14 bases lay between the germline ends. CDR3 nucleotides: TGTGCCACCAGCAGCCTATCAGGGACGGATCAGCCCCAGCATTTT. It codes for CATSSLSGTDQPQHF.

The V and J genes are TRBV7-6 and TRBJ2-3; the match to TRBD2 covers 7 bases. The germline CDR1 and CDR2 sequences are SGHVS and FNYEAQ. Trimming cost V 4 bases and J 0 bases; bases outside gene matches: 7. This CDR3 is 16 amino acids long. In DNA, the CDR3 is TGTGCCAGCAGCTCGGGACTATCGGGGAGCACAGATACGCAGTATTTT. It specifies CASSSGLSGSTDTQYF.

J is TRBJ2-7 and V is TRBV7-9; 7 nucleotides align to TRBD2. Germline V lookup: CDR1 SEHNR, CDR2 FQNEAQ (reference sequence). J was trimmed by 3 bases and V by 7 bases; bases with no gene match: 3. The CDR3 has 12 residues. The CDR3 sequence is CASNRGSYEQYF. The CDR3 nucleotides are TGTGCCAGCAATCGCGGGAGCTACGAGCAGTACTTC.

The CDR3 nucleotides are TGTGCCAGCAGCCCCGACGGTGTATATGAAGCTTTCTTT. It translates to CASSPDGVYEAFF. The chain employs TRBV5-8 and TRBJ1-1; D remains unclear. This CDR3 has 13 amino acids. The germline V and J ends were trimmed by 4 bases and 7 bases, with 14 bases remaining between them. Germline values: CDR1 SGHTS, CDR2 YDEGEE. Full variable domain (remainder filled in from reference TRBV5-8 and TRBJ1-1): EAGVTQSPTHLIKTRGQQATLRCSPISGHTSVYWYQQALGLGLQFLLWYDEGEERNRGNFPPRFSGRQFPNYSSELNVNALELEDSALYLCASSPDGVYEAFFGQGTRLTVV.

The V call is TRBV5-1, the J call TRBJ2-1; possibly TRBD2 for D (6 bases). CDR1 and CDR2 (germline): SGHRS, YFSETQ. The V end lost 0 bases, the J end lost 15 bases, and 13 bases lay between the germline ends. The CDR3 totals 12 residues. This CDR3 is CASSLEGLGPFF. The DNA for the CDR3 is TGCGCCAGCAGCTTGGAGGGACTGGGACCGTTCTTC.

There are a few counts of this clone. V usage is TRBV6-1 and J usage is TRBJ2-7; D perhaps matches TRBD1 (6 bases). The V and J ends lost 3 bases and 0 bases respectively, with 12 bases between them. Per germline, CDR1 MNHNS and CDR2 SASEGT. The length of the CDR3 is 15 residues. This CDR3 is CASSDPGVSSYEQYF. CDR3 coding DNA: TGTGCCAGCAGTGACCCAGGGGTTAGCTCCTACGAGCAGTACTTC.

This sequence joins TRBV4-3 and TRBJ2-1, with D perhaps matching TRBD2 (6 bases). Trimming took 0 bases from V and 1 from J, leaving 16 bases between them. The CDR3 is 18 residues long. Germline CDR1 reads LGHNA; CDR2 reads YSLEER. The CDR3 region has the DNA TGCGCCAGCAGCCAAGAAGGACACTTAGCGGCTTCCTACAATGAGCAGTTCTTC. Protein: CASSQEGHLAASYNEQFF.

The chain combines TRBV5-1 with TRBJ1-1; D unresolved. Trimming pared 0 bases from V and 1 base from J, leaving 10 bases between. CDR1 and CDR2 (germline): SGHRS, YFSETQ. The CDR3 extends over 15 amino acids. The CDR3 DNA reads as TGCGCCAGCAGCTTGGTTGGGGTACAGAACACTGAAGCTTTCTTT. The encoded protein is CASSLVGVQNTEAFF.